What follows are 18 T cell receptor beta chains derived from one specimen sequenced in a study of neurological immune-mediated disorders. TCRdb called the 5' RACE reads again in MiXCR, with one record for every CDR3 protein. Among around 35,000 distinct CDR3 sequences, about 1.6% were seen once, and the ten largest hold about 9%. Sequencing was carried out using PBMCs. Receptors were obtained from a woman in her thirties with multiple sclerosis.

This clonotype was counted only a few times. One base away lies a much larger clone, so this may be a sequencing read error. The genes are TRBV7-6 and TRBJ1-1; 7 bases align to TRBD1. V trimming: 1 base; J trimming: 9 bases; junction bases outside the gene matches: 2. Germline CDR1 and CDR2: SGHVS and FNYEAQ. This CDR3 has 12 residues. The CDR3 coding sequence is TGTGCCAGCAGCTTAGGCAGGGGGAAAGCTTTCTTT. Residues: CASSLGRGKAFF.

This clonotype was picked up many times. This chain joins TRBV6-2 or TRBV6-3 and TRBJ2-5; D is perhaps TRBD1 or TRBD2 (5 bases each). Per the germline V gene, CDR1 is MNHEY and CDR2 is SVGEGT. This CDR3 has 14 residues. Trimming pared 5 bases from V and 5 bases from J, leaving 15 bases between. The CDR3 DNA follows: TGTGCCAGCAGTCGCCCGGGACGACTTGAGACCCAGTACTTC. Translated: CASSRPGRLETQYF.

This clonotype has ten or more counts. The V and J genes are TRBV28 and TRBJ1-1; D perhaps matches TRBD1 (6 bases). Looked up from germline, CDR1 is MDHEN and CDR2 is SYDVKM. This CDR3 region has 15 residues. V was cut by 8 bases and J by 4 bases, with 20 bases left in between. CDR3 coding DNA: TGTGCCAGCCTCCTCTTTGGGACGGGGGCCACTGAAGCTTTCTTT. Its translation: CASLLFGTGATEAFF. Supplemented by reference TRBV28 and TRBJ1-1, the full variable domain reads DVKVTQSSRYLVKRTGEKVFLECVQDMDHENMFWYRQDPGLGLRLIYFSYDVKMKEKGDIPEGYSVSREKKERFSLILESASTNQTSMYLCASLLFGTGATEAFFGQGTRLTVV.

This clonotype was counted ten times or more. This sequence joins TRBV2 and TRBJ1-4, with a tentative D call TRBD1 (6 bases). Germline V gene data show CDR1 as SNHLY and CDR2 as FYNNEI. Trimming pared 9 bases from V and 5 bases from J, leaving 13 bases between. CDR3 length: 13 residues. CDR3 amino acids: CASTGTRNEKLFF. The CDR3 nucleotides read TGTGCCAGTACCGGGACAAGAAATGAAAAACTGTTTTTT.

This clonotype was counted at least ten times. V gene TRBV12-3 or TRBV12-4 combines with J gene TRBJ1-2; 11 bases are a match to TRBD1. This CDR3 is 14 amino acids long. With 6 bases clipped from V and 7 bases from J, the junction kept 7 bases outside the gene matches. This CDR3 reads CASSRWTGGGGYTF. In DNA, the CDR3 is TGTGCCAGCAGCCGCTGGACAGGGGGCGGTGGCTACACCTTC.

Many counts were recorded for this clonotype. The rearrangement links TRBV5-1 to TRBJ2-3; D is undetermined. CDR1 SGHRS and CDR2 YFSETQ come from the germline V gene. The length of the CDR3 is 13 residues. The V and J ends lost 4 bases and 4 bases respectively, with 10 bases between them. CDR3 sequence reads: CASSQHGPDTQYF. The DNA of the CDR3 is TGCGCCAGCAGCCAACATGGACCAGATACGCAGTATTTT.

As concerns this clonotype: This may arise from a read error, as a much more abundant clone is one base away. V is TRBV7-2 and J is TRBJ1-1; no reliable D call. The CDR3 extends over 13 amino acids. Germline V gives CDR1 SGHTA, CDR2 FQGNSA. Between the trimmed V and J ends, which lost 2 bases and 8 bases, there was a span of 12 bases. CDR3 sequence: CASSLSHGFEAFF. CDR3 nucleotide sequence: TGTGCCAGCAGCTTATCCCATGGATTCGAAGCTTTCTTT.

In its sample, this clonotype was seen many times. The chain recombines TRBV5-5 with TRBJ2-7, with D perhaps matching TRBD2 (6 bases). The CDR3 totals 15 residues. Trimming removed 1 base from V and 4 bases from J, with 15 bases in between. Germline V gene lookup returns CDR1 SGHKS and CDR2 YYEKEE (reference sequence). CDR3 region: CASSLSAGGNYEQYF. The CDR3 nucleotides read TGTGCCAGCAGCTTGAGTGCAGGAGGGAATTACGAGCAGTACTTC.

In this sample, this clonotype turned up many times. The chain is built from TRBV7-9 and TRBJ2-5; a possible D gene is TRBD2 (6 bases). V was pared by 5 bases and J by 5 bases, with 18 bases between. The CDR3 length is 15 residues. The V gene's germline CDR1 is SEHNR and CDR2 FQNEAQ (reference sequence). CDR3 in DNA: TGTGCCAGCAGCACGGACCGGAGGGTAGGGGAGACCCAGTACTTC. Translation gives CASSTDRRVGETQYF.

This clonotype was recorded at least ten times. The rearrangement joins TRBV28 to TRBJ1-4, with TRBD1 matching over 7 bases. The CDR3 runs to 15 residues. Losses at the gene ends were 7 bases for V and 8 bases for J; bases not matched to a gene: 13. CDR1 and CDR2 (germline): MDHEN, SYDVKM. The CDR3 sequence is CASTRGGRRWEKLFF. The CDR3 DNA reads TGTGCCAGCACCAGGGGGGGGCGGAGATGGGAAAAACTGTTTTTT.

This clonotype has ten or more counts. This chain links TRBV6-2 or TRBV6-3 with TRBJ1-2; TRBD1 is a possible D gene (6 bases). This CDR3 is 17 amino acids long. CDR1 and CDR2 from the germline V gene are MNHEY and SVGEGT. Trimming left V 5 bases short and J 3 bases short, with 22 bases between. The CDR3 DNA follows: TGTGCCAGCAGTGTCGGGACCAGGGGAGTGGTTGACTATGGCTACACCTTC. It is translated as CASSVGTRGVVDYGYTF.

This clonotype showed up many times. V is TRBV3-1 and J is TRBJ1-1; no clear D gene. Trimming took 0 bases from V and 12 from J, leaving 17 bases between them. This CDR3 has 14 residues. The V gene's germline CDR1 is LGHDT and CDR2 YNNKEL (reference sequence). The CDR3 reads CASSQDNPPLRSFF. CDR3 sequence (DNA): TGTGCCAGCAGCCAAGATAACCCACCACTACGGTCTTTCTTT.

This clonotype was detected many times. The chain recombines TRBV5-1 with TRBJ2-2; D is possibly TRBD2 (6 bases). Between the trimmed V and J ends, which lost 0 bases and 2 bases, there was a span of 11 bases. This CDR3 contains 16 residues. CDR1 is SGHRS and CDR2 is YFSETQ in the germline V gene. For the CDR3, the DNA is TGCGCCAGCAGCTTGGGAGCGGGCACAAACACCGGGGAGCTGTTTTTT. This encodes CASSLGAGTNTGELFF.

This clonotype appeared many times. The chain carries TRBV25-1 and TRBJ2-7, with D perhaps TRBD1 or TRBD2 (5 bases each). Trimming removed 4 bases from V and 1 base from J, with 17 bases in between. From germline, CDR1 is MGHDK and CDR2 SYGVNS. This CDR3 has 16 amino acids. In DNA, the CDR3 is TGTGCCAGCAGTGGCGCCAGGGAGTCTGATTCCTACGAGCAGTACTTC. Protein sequence: CASSGARESDSYEQYF.

There are many counts of this clonotype. This rearrangement joins TRBV5-1 to TRBJ1-1, with D perhaps TRBD1 (6 bases). CDR3 length: 14 residues. V lost 0 bases and J 5 bases, leaving 11 bases between the germline ends. CDR1 and CDR2 from the germline V gene are SGHRS and YFSETQ. CDR3 bases: TGCGCCAGCAGCTTGGCGGGGGCGCAGACTGAAGCTTTCTTT. Translated, it gives CASSLAGAQTEAFF. The entire variable domain, with the rest obtained from reference TRBV5-1 and TRBJ1-1, is as follows: KAGVTQTPRYLIKTRGQQVTLSCSPISGHRSVSWYQQTPGQGLQFLFEYFSETQRNKGNFPGRFSGRQFSNSRSEMNVSTLELGDSALYLCASSLAGAQTEAFFGQGTRLTVV.

This clonotype occurred many times. This chain uses TRBV5-1 with TRBJ2-7, with 7 positions matching TRBD1. J gave up 4 bases and V 4 bases, and 8 bases lay outside the gene matches. Germline loops: CDR1 SGHRS, CDR2 YFSETQ. This CDR3 contains 14 residues. The CDR3 DNA reads TGCGCCAGCAGCATCGGGACAGCGGAGTACGAGCAGTACTTC. Translation gives CASSIGTAEYEQYF.

This clonotype was detected many times. The chain has TRBV5-1 and TRBJ2-1; D might be TRBD1 or TRBD2, each matching 6 bases. Germline V gene data show CDR1 as SGHRS and CDR2 as YFSETQ. This CDR3 is 14 amino acids long. Trimming took off 0 bases at V and 13 bases at J, with 17 bases between the two ends. CDR3 residues: CASSLAIQGGEQFF. The CDR3 DNA follows: TGCGCCAGCAGCTTGGCTATACAGGGCGGGGAACAGTTCTTC.

The sample holds many counts of this clonotype. The chain is built from TRBV11-2 and TRBJ2-2; 8 bases fit TRBD2. Germline loops: CDR1 SGHAT, CDR2 FQNNGV. The CDR3 is 15 residues long. The ends lost 5 bases at V and 5 bases at J; junction bases unmatched: 7. The CDR3 sequence: CASSPTAGGTGELFF. In DNA, the CDR3 is TGTGCCAGCAGCCCTACCGCGGGGGGAACCGGGGAGCTGTTTTTT.